The 32 T cell receptor beta chains below were found in one sample sequenced in a study of T cells in Graves' hyperthyroidism and ophthalmopathy. RNA transcripts were the template for amplifying TCR beta CDR3 regions. During a first-round RT-PCR of the TCR CDR3, the HTBI primer set was used. TCRdb re-analysed the multiplex PCR reads in MiXCR, keeping a single row per CDR3 protein. The repertoire holds about 720,000 distinct CDR3 sequences, about 16% seen once, with over 7.5% in the top ten. Sample: blood. These receptors came from a man aged 18 to 30 with Graves' hyperthyroidism.

This chain uses TRBV3-1 with TRBJ1-6, with no clear D. The germline gives CDR1 LGHDT, CDR2 YNNKEL (reference sequence). This CDR3 spans 16 amino acids. Trimming stripped 4 bases from V and 3 bases from J, with 13 bases between. The CDR3 DNA follows: TGTGCCAGCAGCCCGAGGGCCGGGGACTATAATTCACCCCTCCACTTT. Amino acid sequence: CASSPRAGDYNSPLHF.

This clonotype was observed many times. This sequence joins TRBV7-2 and TRBJ1-5, with D uncertain. The germline CDR1 and CDR2 sequences are SGHTA and FQGNSA. The CDR3 covers 14 residues. The ends were cut back, 1 base at V and 6 bases at J, with 10 bases in the middle. The CDR3 region has the DNA TGTGCCAGCAGCTTAGATATTAGGTCTCAGCCCCAGCATTTT. Its protein is CASSLDIRSQPQHF.

There are a few counts of this clonotype. This chain joins TRBV5-8 and TRBJ2-1; D unresolved. CDR1 is SGHTS and CDR2 is YDEGEE in the germline V gene. V was shortened by 4 bases and J by 0 bases, with 14 bases between the two germline ends. The CDR3 has 16 residues. The CDR3 bases are TGTGCCAGCAGCCCAACTTTTTACCTCTCCTACAATGAGCAGTTCTTC. Translated, it gives CASSPTFYLSYNEQFF.

This clonotype was recorded many times. The V call is TRBV28, the J call TRBJ1-2; a possible D gene is TRBD1 (6 bases). Between the trimmed V and J ends, which lost 4 bases and 3 bases, there was a span of 12 bases. The CDR3 length is 14 residues. Germline V gene lookup returns CDR1 MDHEN and CDR2 SYDVKM. CDR3: CASSSPGHYYGYTF. The CDR3 nucleotides are TGTGCCAGCAGTTCCCCGGGACACTACTATGGCTACACCTTC.

The chain links TRBV18 to TRBJ2-1, with 14 bases identical to TRBD2. Per germline, CDR1 KGHSH and CDR2 LQKENI. The CDR3 is 15 residues long. Germline trimming cut 5 bases from V and 6 bases from J; bases unmatched to any gene: 3. The chain's CDR3 is CASSGTSGSPNEQFF. As DNA, the CDR3 is TGTGCCAGCTCAGGGACTAGCGGGAGCCCCAATGAGCAGTTCTTC.

This clonotype was picked up many times. The V and J genes are TRBV12-5 and TRBJ2-5; TRBD1 matches 7 bases. Germline V gene lookup returns CDR1 LGHNT and CDR2 FRNRAP. This CDR3 has 14 residues. After removal of 6 bases from V and 4 bases from J, the junction contained 8 bases not matched to a gene. In DNA, the CDR3 is TGTGCTAGTGGCCAGGACAGGCCCGGAGAGACCCAGTACTTC. Translating it yields CASGQDRPGETQYF.

V gene TRBV2 combines with J gene TRBJ1-1; D gene unclear. Germline CDR1 reads SNHLY; CDR2 reads FYNNEI. Between the trimmed V and J ends, which lost 4 bases and 1 base, there was a span of 7 bases. The CDR3 contains 13 residues. CDR3 protein: CASSVSGNTEAFF. The CDR3 DNA is TGTGCCAGCAGTGTGTCAGGGAACACTGAAGCTTTCTTT.

There are a few counts of this clonotype. V is TRBV9 and J is TRBJ1-5, with D unresolved. In germline, CDR1 is SGDLS, CDR2 YYNGEE. CDR3 length: 15 residues. With 0 bases removed from V and 3 bases from J, the gap between germline ends came to 10 bases. DNA of the CDR3: TGTGCCAGCAGCGTAGGATGGGGTCCCAATCAGCCCCAGCATTTT. Encoded protein: CASSVGWGPNQPQHF.

This clonotype was picked up a small number of times. The chain links TRBV20-1 to TRBJ2-3; D uncertain. The germline V gene encodes CDR1 DFQATT and CDR2 SNEGSKA (reference sequence). Trimming removed 3 bases at V and 2 bases at J, with 21 bases between. The CDR3 contains 17 residues. The CDR3 bases are TGCAGTGCTAGCTCGTTGGCAGACGATATCAACACAGATACGCAGTATTTT. Translation: CSASSLADDINTDTQYF.

This chain links TRBV19 with TRBJ2-1; 7 bases fit TRBD1. Germline CDR1 reads LNHDA; CDR2 reads SQIVND (reference sequence). The V and J ends lost 7 bases and 4 bases, in that order; junction bases with no gene match: 10. The length of the CDR3 is 15 residues. The CDR3 spells CASKGRGQEYNEQFF. In nucleotides, the CDR3 is TGTGCCAGTAAAGGCCGAGGACAGGAGTACAATGAGCAGTTCTTC.

This clonotype was seen repeatedly, ten times or more. The V gene is TRBV28, the J gene TRBJ2-3, with 7 bases identical to TRBD2. The trim removed 5 bases at V and 5 bases at J, leaving 4 bases unmatched. The CDR3 has 13 residues. Germline values: CDR1 MDHEN, CDR2 SYDVKM. CDR3 region: CASSLPGGDTQYF. For the CDR3, the DNA is TGTGCCAGCAGTCTTCCGGGGGGAGATACGCAGTATTTT.

This clonotype was observed many times. J is TRBJ2-2 and V is TRBV7-9; 8 bases line up with TRBD1. After removal of 5 bases from V and 0 bases from J, the junction contained 8 bases not matched to a gene. CDR3 length: 17 amino acids. The germline V gene encodes CDR1 SEHNR and CDR2 FQNEAQ (reference sequence). The CDR3 loop reads CASSLPADRANTGELFF. The CDR3 DNA reads TGTGCCAGCAGCCTCCCGGCGGACAGGGCGAACACCGGGGAGCTGTTTTTT.

As to this clonotype: The junction and the germline gene differ at one end; a read error may be behind it. The chain carries TRBV4-3 and TRBJ2-7; D is uncertain. The CDR3 is 14 amino acids. Germline loops: CDR1 LGHNA, CDR2 YSLEER. The CDR3 is CASSQDTASYEQYF. The CDR3 DNA sequence: TGCGCCAGCAGCCAAGATACAGCCTCCTACGAGCAATACTTC.

This clonotype was observed a handful of times. V is TRBV4-2 and J is TRBJ1-4, with a tentative D call TRBD1 (6 bases). The CDR3 is 16 residues long. The germline V gene has CDR1 LGHNA and CDR2 YNFKEQ. The V end was cut by 1 base, the J end by 3 bases, with 12 bases between. CDR3 residues: CASSQVAGGPNEKLFF. The CDR3 region has the DNA TGTGCCAGCAGCCAAGTGGCCGGGGGGCCTAATGAAAAACTGTTTTTT.

This clonotype was counted at least ten times. The chain recombines TRBV27 with TRBJ2-1; no firm D call. The CDR3 consists of 13 residues. Per germline, CDR1 MNHEY and CDR2 SMNVEV (reference sequence). V gave up 6 bases and J gave up 4 bases, with 10 bases separating them. The CDR3 region has the DNA TGTGCCAGCAGGGTCGGATCGTACAATGAGCAGTTCTTC. Its protein is CASRVGSYNEQFF.

This chain connects TRBV11-3 to TRBJ1-1; D gene ambiguous. V was clipped by 5 bases and J by 1 base, with 8 bases between them. The CDR3 extends over 13 amino acids. The germline V gene has CDR1 SGHNT and CDR2 YENEEA. The chain's CDR3 is CASSRAPNTEAFF. The CDR3 nucleotides are TGTGCCAGCAGCCGCGCCCCGAACACTGAAGCTTTCTTT.

This clonotype was picked up many times. V usage is TRBV2 and J usage is TRBJ2-7; TRBD2 matches at 11 bases. Per the germline V gene, CDR1 is SNHLY and CDR2 is FYNNEI. Unmatched junction bases numbered 2, after V lost 1 base and J lost 3 bases. This CDR3 comprises 15 residues. The CDR3 DNA follows: TGTGCCAGCAGTGAAGGAGGGACTAGCGGCTACGAGCAGTACTTC. Translated: CASSEGGTSGYEQYF.

The rearrangement joins TRBV20-1 to TRBJ2-7; D might be TRBD1 (6 bases). The CDR3 is 13 residues long. Looked up from germline, CDR1 is DFQATT and CDR2 is SNEGSKA (reference sequence). V gave up 0 bases and J gave up 5 bases, with 11 bases separating them. CDR3 nucleotides: TGCAGTGCTAGAGAGGGGGCGGTCAACGAGCAGTACTTC. Its translation: CSAREGAVNEQYF.

This clonotype was detected ten times or more. V usage is TRBV28 and J usage is TRBJ2-3; 16 bases match TRBD2. The ends lost 6 bases at V and 3 bases at J; junction bases unmatched: 12. The germline V gene has CDR1 MDHEN and CDR2 SYDVKM. The CDR3 is 19 amino acids. CDR3 sequence (DNA): TGTGCCAGCAGCTCCTACCCGGGACTAGCGGGAGGGCCTACAGATACGCAGTATTTT. Protein: CASSSYPGLAGGPTDTQYF. The whole variable domain, filled in from reference TRBV28 and TRBJ2-3, reads DVKVTQSSRYLVKRTGEKVFLECVQDMDHENMFWYRQDPGLGLRLIYFSYDVKMKEKGDIPEGYSVSREKKERFSLILESASTNQTSMYLCASSSYPGLAGGPTDTQYFGPGTRLTVL.

The rearrangement joins TRBV27 to TRBJ1-3; weak D call: TRBD1 (5 bases). Germline lookup yields CDR1 MNHEY and CDR2 SMNVEV (reference sequence). The CDR3 length is 16 residues. V lost 9 bases and J lost 0, with 18 bases in between. CDR3 in amino acids: CARAAGSRGSGNTIYF. The CDR3, as DNA: TGTGCCAGAGCGGCAGGGAGTAGAGGCTCTGGAAACACCATATATTTT.

This clonotype was found a few times. The rearrangement uses TRBV4-1 and TRBJ2-2, with TRBD2 matching over 12 bases. Looked up from germline, CDR1 is MGHRA and CDR2 is YSYEKL. The CDR3 is made up of 20 amino acids. Trimming removed 1 base from V and 0 bases from J; junction bases left unmatched: 9. This CDR3 reads CASSQVGLAGYVANTGELFF. The CDR3 nucleotides read TGCGCCAGCAGCCAAGTGGGACTAGCGGGTTATGTCGCGAACACCGGGGAGCTGTTTTTT.

The table lists this clonotype with a few counts. The rearrangement uses TRBV12-3 or TRBV12-4 and TRBJ2-5; 7 bases fit TRBD1. V was clipped by 6 bases and J by 6 bases; unmatched bases: 4. This CDR3 has 12 residues. CDR3 DNA: TGTGCCAGCAGCACAGGGGTAAAGACCCAGTACTTC. Its protein is CASSTGVKTQYF.

This clonotype was counted at least ten times. V is TRBV6-1 and J is TRBJ2-1, with 11 bases aligning to TRBD2. The CDR3 contains 13 residues. Germline CDR1 reads MNHNS; CDR2 reads SASEGT. V trimming: 9 bases; J trimming: 8 bases; junction bases outside the gene matches: 6. The CDR3 DNA sequence: TGTGCCAGTAGCGGGAGGGTTGCGGATGAGCAGTTCTTC. The encoded protein is CASSGRVADEQFF.

This clonotype came up a few times. The chain recombines TRBV12-3 or TRBV12-4 with TRBJ1-2; no clear D. The CDR3 length is 14 residues. The V end lost 3 bases, the J end lost 2 bases, and 10 bases lay between the germline ends. CDR3 in DNA: TGTGCCAGCAGTTTCCTCCCAGGCAACTATGGCTACACCTTC. Protein product: CASSFLPGNYGYTF.

As concerns this clonotype: An end of the junction does not agree with germline; a read error may underlie this. The chain joins TRBV28 to TRBJ1-2, with D hard to call. The CDR3 extends over 15 amino acids. Germline V gene lookup returns CDR1 MDHEN and CDR2 SYDVKM. CDR3 bases: TGTGCCAGCAGTTTATTGGTGGCCACGTCCTATGGCTACGCCTTC. Translation gives CASSLLVATSYGYAF.

The table lists this clonotype with a few counts. A much larger clone differs from this one at a single base, so this may be a read error. The rearrangement links TRBV25-1 to TRBJ1-1; D possibly corresponds to TRBD1 (6 bases). This CDR3 is 13 amino acids long. The V end lost 2 bases, the J end lost 3 bases, and 7 bases lay between the germline ends. Looked up from germline, CDR1 is MGHDK and CDR2 is SYGVNS. This chain's CDR3 is CASSENRDTEAFF. In nucleotides, the CDR3 is TGTGCCAGCAGTGAAAACAGGGACACTGAAGCTTTCTTT. Supplemented by reference TRBV25-1 and TRBJ1-1, the full variable domain reads EADIYQTPRYLVIGTGKKITLECSQTMGHDKMYWYQQDPGMELHLIHYSYGVNSTEKGDLSSESTVSRIRTEHFPLTLESARPSHTSQYLCASSENRDTEAFFGQGTRLTVV.

Ten or more counts support this clonotype. The chain links TRBV28 to TRBJ2-1, with D perhaps TRBD2 (5 bases). The germline V and J ends were trimmed by 3 bases and 4 bases, with 13 bases remaining between them. CDR3 length equals 15 residues. Germline V gene lookup returns CDR1 MDHEN and CDR2 SYDVKM. CDR3 in DNA: TGTGCCAGCAGTTTTATCGGGGAACCTTACAATGAGCAGTTCTTC. This codes for CASSFIGEPYNEQFF.

The CDR3 spells CASSTSGRGAGELFF. In DNA, the CDR3 is TGTGCCAGCAGCACTAGCGGGAGGGGCGCCGGGGAGCTGTTTTTT. The chain is built from TRBV7-2 and TRBJ2-2, with 13 positions matching TRBD2. J gave up 6 bases and V 5 bases, and 3 bases lay outside the gene matches. In germline, CDR1 is SGHTA, CDR2 FQGNSA. The CDR3 covers 15 residues. Using reference TRBV7-2 and TRBJ2-2 for the parts outside the CDR3, the full variable domain is GAGVSQSPSNKVTEKGKDVELRCDPISGHTALYWYRQSLGQGLEFLIYFQGNSAPDKSGLPSDRFSAERTGGSVSTLTIQRTQQEDSAVYLCASSTSGRGAGELFFGEGSRLTVL.

This clonotype was picked up many times. This chain uses TRBV30 with TRBJ1-2; D unclear. This CDR3 is built from 13 residues. CDR1 and CDR2 (germline): GTSNPN, SVGIG (reference sequence). Trimming took off 2 bases at V and 7 bases at J, with 14 bases between the two ends. The CDR3 nucleotides read TGTGCCTGGAGTTTCGGGGTAATTTCTGGCTACACCTTC. This gives the protein CAWSFGVISGYTF. The full variable domain, its missing parts supplied by reference TRBV30 and TRBJ1-2, is SQTIHQWPATLVQPVGSPLSLECTVEGTSNPNLYWYRQAAGRGLQLLFYSVGIGQISSEVPQNLSASRPQDRQFILSSKKLLLSDSGFYLCAWSFGVISGYTFGSGTRLTVV.

This clonotype has a handful of counts. This chain connects TRBV27 to TRBJ2-2; 12 bases fit TRBD2. CDR3 length equals 13 residues. Germline values: CDR1 MNHEY, CDR2 SMNVEV (reference sequence). The J segment lost 6 bases and the V segment lost 7 bases, leaving 0 bases of the junction unmatched. CDR3: CASTSGRAGELFF. The CDR3 DNA reads as TGTGCCAGCACTAGCGGGAGGGCCGGGGAGCTGTTTTTT.

The chain has TRBV4-2 and TRBJ1-1, with D perhaps TRBD1 (5 bases). Trimming took off 1 base at V and 4 bases at J, with 13 bases between the two ends. The CDR3 sequence is 15 residues long. Germline-derived CDR1 and CDR2 are LGHNA and YNFKEQ. CDR3 coding DNA: TGTGCCAGCAGCCAAGTTGGGGGTCCAGCCACTGAAGCTTTCTTT. This encodes CASSQVGGPATEAFF.

This clonotype came up many times. The V gene is TRBV27, the J gene TRBJ2-5, with a possible D match to TRBD1 (6 bases). This CDR3 region has 14 residues. The ends were cut back, 3 bases at V and 3 bases at J, with 11 bases in the middle. Germline V gives CDR1 MNHEY, CDR2 SMNVEV (reference sequence). The CDR3 nucleotides are TGTGCCAGCAGTTTTGACAGGAGAAAAGAGACCCAGTACTTC. It encodes CASSFDRRKETQYF.